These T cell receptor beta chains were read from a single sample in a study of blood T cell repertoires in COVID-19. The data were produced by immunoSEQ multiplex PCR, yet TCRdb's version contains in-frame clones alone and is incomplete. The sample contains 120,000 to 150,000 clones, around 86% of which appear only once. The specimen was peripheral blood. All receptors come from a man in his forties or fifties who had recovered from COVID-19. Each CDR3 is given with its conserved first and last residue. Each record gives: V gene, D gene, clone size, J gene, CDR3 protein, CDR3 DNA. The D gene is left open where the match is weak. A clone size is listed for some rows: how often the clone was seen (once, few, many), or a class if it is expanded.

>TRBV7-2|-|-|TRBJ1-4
CASSPGFSGEKLFF
TGTGCCAGCAGCCCCGGGTTTAGCGGGGAAAAACTGTTTTTT
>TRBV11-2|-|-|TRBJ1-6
CASSYILSQRYNSPLHF
TGTGCCAGCAGCTATATTTTAAGTCAACGGTATAATTCACCCCTCCACTTT
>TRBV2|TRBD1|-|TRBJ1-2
CASRPFDRAGYTF
TGTGCCAGCAGGCCTTTCGACAGGGCTGGCTACACCTTC
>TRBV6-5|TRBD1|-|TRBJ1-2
CASSFWTGGADGYTF
TGTGCCAGCAGTTTCTGGACAGGGGGCGCTGATGGCTACACCTTC
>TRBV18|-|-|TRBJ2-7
CASSPRISQATYEQYF
TGTGCCAGCTCACCACGCATATCACAGGCAACCTACGAGCAGTACTTC
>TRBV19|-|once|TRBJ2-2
CASSISSAANTGELFF
TGTGCCAGTAGTATATCGAGTGCCGCGAACACCGGGGAGCTGTTTTTT
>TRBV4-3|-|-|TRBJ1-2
CASSQLTTGYGYTF
TGCGCCAGCAGCCAACTAACGACAGGCTATGGCTACACCTTC
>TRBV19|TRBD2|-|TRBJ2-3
CASSTLAGVTDTQYF
TGTGCCAGTAGTACCCTAGCGGGGGTAACAGATACGCAGTATTTT
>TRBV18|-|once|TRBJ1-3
CASSQITQGQRSGNTIYF
TGTGCCAGCTCACAGATTACGCAGGGTCAGCGTTCTGGAAACACCATATATTTT
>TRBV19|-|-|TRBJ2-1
CASSIFESSYNEQFF
TGTGCCAGTAGTATTTTCGAGAGCTCCTACAATGAGCAGTTCTTC
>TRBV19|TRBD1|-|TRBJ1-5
CASTSGGASSNQPQHF
TGTGCCAGTACCTCAGGGGGCGCGTCTAGCAATCAGCCCCAGCATTTT
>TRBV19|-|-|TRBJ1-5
CASTARDFSNQPQHF
TGTGCCAGTACCGCCAGGGACTTTAGCAATCAGCCCCAGCATTTT
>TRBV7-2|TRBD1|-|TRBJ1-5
CASSLSQGVNQPQHF
TGTGCCAGCAGCTTATCACAGGGGGTAAATCAGCCCCAGCATTTT
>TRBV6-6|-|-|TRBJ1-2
CASSSPGDIYGYTF
TGTGCCAGCAGTTCTCCAGGGGACATCTATGGCTACACCTTC
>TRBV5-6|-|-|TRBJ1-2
CASSAEEGETSNYGYTF
TGTGCCAGCAGCGCCGAAGAGGGAGAGACCTCTAACTATGGCTACACCTTC
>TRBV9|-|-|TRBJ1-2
CASSPREGGYGYTF
TGTGCCAGCAGCCCCCGGGAGGGGGGATATGGCTACACCTTC
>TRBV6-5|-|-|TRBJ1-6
CASSYAGGSDSPLHF
TGTGCCAGCAGTTACGCAGGAGGGAGCGATTCACCCCTCCACTTT
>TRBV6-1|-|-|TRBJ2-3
CASSERGGGDTQYF
TGTGCCAGCAGTGAAAGGGGGGGTGGAGATACGCAGTATTTT
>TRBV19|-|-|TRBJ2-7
CASRQVANSHSVYEQYF
TGTGCCAGCAGACAGGTAGCAAACTCCCACTCTGTCTACGAGCAGTACTTC
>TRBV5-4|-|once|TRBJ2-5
CASSLGGSQETQYF
TGTGCCAGCAGCTTGGGGGGCAGCCAAGAGACCCAGTACTTC
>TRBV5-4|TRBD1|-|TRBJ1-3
CASSPGQAGNTIYF
TGTGCCAGCAGCCCGGGACAGGCTGGAAACACCATATATTTT
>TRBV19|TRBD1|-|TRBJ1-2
CASTDRDRGRNGYTF
TGTGCCAGTACCGACCGGGACAGGGGAAGAAATGGCTACACCTTC
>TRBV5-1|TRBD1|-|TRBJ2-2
CASSLPLGQGNTGELFF
TGCGCCAGCAGCTTGCCGTTGGGACAGGGGAACACCGGGGAGCTGTTTTTT
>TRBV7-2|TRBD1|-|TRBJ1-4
CASSLVGTGGLNEKLFF
TGTGCCAGCAGCTTAGTCGGCACAGGGGGCCTTAATGAAAAACTGTTTTTT
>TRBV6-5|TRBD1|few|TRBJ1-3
CASRITGDSGNTIYF
TGTGCCAGCAGGATAACAGGGGATTCGGGAAACACCATATATTTT
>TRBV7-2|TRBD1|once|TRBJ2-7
CASSPGQFYSYEQYF
TGTGCCAGCAGCCCGGGACAGTTCTACTCCTACGAGCAGTACTTC
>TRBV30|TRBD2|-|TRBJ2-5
CAWIRAGVQETQYF
TGTGCCTGGATCCGGGCGGGGGTCCAAGAGACCCAGTACTTC
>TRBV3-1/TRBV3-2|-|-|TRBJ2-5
CASSQGSETQYF
TGTGCCAGCAGCCAAGGTAGTGAGACCCAGTACTTC
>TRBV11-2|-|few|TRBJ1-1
CASSQQNTEAFF
TGTGCCAGCAGCCAACAAAACACTGAAGCTTTCTTT
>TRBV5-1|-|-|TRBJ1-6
CASSLGQQGGTLHF
TGCGCCAGCAGCTTAGGACAGCAGGGTGGGACCCTCCACTTT
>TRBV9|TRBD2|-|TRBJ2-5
CASSARGGGQETQYF
TGTGCCAGCAGCGCCCGCGGGGGTGGCCAAGAGACCCAGTACTTC